This T cell receptor (beta chain) was found in a study of blood T cell repertoires in COVID-19. As handled by the study authors: How many nucleated cells were present was estimated from reference gene primer amplification. The table came from immunoSEQ multiplex PCR; TCRdb's copy has only in-frame clones and leaves some out. For V, J and clone size, that table is used; D and trimming come from the DNA. The sample holds 50,000 to 70,000 clones, 80% to 90% seen once. Germline CDR1 is SGHDT and CDR2 is YYEEEE. V was pared by 4 bases and J by 1 base, with 5 bases between. The CDR3 contains 12 residues. The receptor was derived from a woman aged 65 to 85 with active COVID-19. The chain is built from TRBV5-6 and TRBJ2-5; D gene uncertain. The specimen was peripheral blood. CDR3 loop: CASSDIQETQYF. CDR3 nucleotides: TGTGCCAGCAGCGACATCCAAGAGACCCAGTACTTC. Looking up the rest from reference TRBV5-6 and TRBJ2-5 gives the full variable domain: DAGVTQSPTHLIKTRGQQVTLRCSPKSGHDTVSWYQQALGQGPQFIFQYYEEEERQRGNFPDRFSGHQFPNYSSELNVNALLLGDSALYLCASSDIQETQYFGPGTRLLVL.